The 17 T cell receptor beta chains below all came from one sample that was sequenced in a study of tumor and adjacent non-tumor tissue in lung cancer. No cell sorting was done before RNA was extracted from the tissue. A modified ARM-PCR protocol with three rounds of nested PCR amplified TCRbeta. TCRdb reanalysed the multiplex PCR reads using MiXCR and keeps one entry per CDR3 protein. In the table there are roughly 93,000 distinct CDR3 sequences, roughly 70% of which are singletons. Input material: lung tumor tissue. Receptors originate from a man in his sixties with non-small cell lung cancer.

The J gene is TRBJ1-2, the V gene TRBV4-1, with 9 bases fitting TRBD1. The CDR3 has 15 amino acids. Trimming cost V 3 bases and J 9 bases; bases outside gene matches: 11. The V gene's germline CDR1 is MGHRA and CDR2 YSYEKL. The CDR3 spells CASSHSQGAVDSYTF. CDR3 nucleotide sequence: TGCGCCAGCAGCCATTCACAGGGGGCTGTGGATAGCTACACCTTC.

Details on this clonotype: The germline gene is not matched at one end of the junction; a read error may be the cause. J is TRBJ1-2 and V is TRBV6-5, with TRBD1 identical over 7 bases. There are 13 residues in the CDR3. Looked up from germline, CDR1 is MNHEY and CDR2 is SVGAGI. CDR3: CVSSLKGGTDYTF. The CDR3 bases are TGTGTCAGCAGTCTCAAAGGGGGCACAGACTACACCTTC.

This clonotype was counted once. This sequence joins TRBV28 and TRBJ2-2; 8 bases are a match to TRBD1. CDR1 is MDHEN and CDR2 is SYDVKM in the germline V gene. There are 14 residues in the CDR3. V shed 10 bases and J 6 bases; nucleotides not matched to a gene: 10. The CDR3 protein is CATRGRLGAGELFF. CDR3 DNA sequence: TGTGCCACCAGGGGGCGTCTAGGCGCCGGGGAGCTGTTTTTT.

This clonotype appeared many times. The J gene is TRBJ2-1, the V gene TRBV4-3, with TRBD2 identical over 13 bases. This CDR3 region has 15 residues. The V segment lost 0 bases and the J segment 9 bases; nucleotides outside the gene matches: 2. Germline V CDR1 and CDR2: LGHNA, YSLEER. The CDR3 coding sequence is TGCGCCAGCAGCCAAGACGGGACTAGCGGGGCTGAGCAGTTCTTC. Translating it yields CASSQDGTSGAEQFF.

The V and J genes are TRBV11-2 and TRBJ2-7, with D perhaps matching TRBD1 (5 bases). CDR3 size: 13 residues. Germline loops: CDR1 SGHAT, CDR2 FQNNGV. The CDR3 spells CGNRRSGTYEQYF. The CDR3 DNA sequence: TGTGGCAACAGACGGTCAGGGACCTACGAGCAGTACTTC.

On this clonotype: A much larger clone lies one base from this, so it may be a read error. The chain is built from TRBV12-3 or TRBV12-4 and TRBJ1-5; D not resolved. The CDR3 has 16 residues. Deletions cut 6 bases from V and 7 bases from J, with 22 bases between. CDR3: CASSGQGCLEGQPQHF. DNA of the CDR3: TGTGCCAGCAGCGGCCAAGGGTGCTTGGAAGGCCAGCCCCAGCATTTT.

This chain links TRBV29-1 with TRBJ1-2; 7 bases match TRBD1. Per germline, CDR1 SQVTM and CDR2 ANQGSEA. The CDR3 spans 12 residues. With 7 bases clipped from V and 8 bases from J, the junction kept 10 bases outside the gene matches. CDR3 protein: CSGGTVEWGYTF. DNA of the CDR3: TGCAGCGGAGGGACAGTGGAGTGGGGCTACACCTTC.

This clonotype showed up just a few times. The V call is TRBV5-8, the J call TRBJ2-2; 9 bases are shared with TRBD1. Germline V lookup: CDR1 SGHTS, CDR2 YDEGEE. With 4 bases clipped from V and 5 bases from J, the junction kept 6 bases outside the gene matches. This CDR3 has 15 residues. Here the CDR3 reads CASSVGGQGTGELFF. The CDR3 DNA follows: TGTGCCAGCAGCGTGGGAGGACAGGGGACCGGGGAGCTGTTTTTT.

For this clonotype: A read error may produce the germline difference seen at one junction end. The chain uses TRBV7-9 and TRBJ1-2, with 9 bases that match TRBD1. The CDR3 covers 14 residues. Germline-derived CDR1 and CDR2 are SEHNR and FQNEAQ (reference sequence). The CDR3 DNA follows: TGTACCAGCAGCTTAGCCCGACAGGGGGGTGGCTACACCTTC. It codes for CTSSLARQGGGYTF.

V is TRBV4-2 and J is TRBJ2-7, with 9 nucleotides matching TRBD2. After removal of 0 bases from V and 1 base from J, the junction contained 7 bases not matched to a gene. CDR3 length: 17 amino acids. From germline, CDR1 is LGHNA and CDR2 YNFKEQ. Here the CDR3 DNA reads TGTGCCAGCAGCCAAGATGATCCAGGACTAGCGTCCTACGAGCAGTACTTC. Protein sequence: CASSQDDPGLASYEQYF.

Of note for this clonotype: A read error is possible here, since a much larger clone lies one base away. V and J are TRBV20-1 and TRBJ2-5; no clear D gene. Germline loops: CDR1 DFQATT, CDR2 SNEGSKA (reference sequence). V lost 0 bases to trimming and J lost 7 bases, with 6 bases between them. The CDR3 has 11 residues. CDR3 residues: CSARDRVTQYF. As DNA, the CDR3 is TGCAGTGCTAGAGATCGAGTGACCCAGTACTTC.

Regarding this clonotype: The junction does not match germline at one end; this may be a read error. The J gene is TRBJ1-2, the V gene TRBV11-3; D is undetermined. The CDR3 runs to 14 residues. From germline, CDR1 is SGHNT and CDR2 YENEEA. The CDR3 here is CASSLAGCNYGYIF. CDR3 sequence (DNA): TGTGCCAGCAGCTTAGCCGGCTGTAACTATGGCTACATCTTC.

The sample holds many counts of this clonotype. The chain employs TRBV4-3 and TRBJ2-7; the match to TRBD2 covers 10 bases. V lost 4 bases to trimming and J lost 1 base; unmatched junction nucleotides: 4. The CDR3 consists of 15 residues. CDR1 and CDR2 (germline): LGHNA, YSLEER. Here the CDR3 DNA reads TGCGCCAGCAGCCTAGGGACTAGCGAATCCTACGAGCAGTACTTC. The encoded protein is CASSLGTSESYEQYF.

This clonotype was found many times. The V call is TRBV30, the J call TRBJ2-1; D remains unclear. V dropped 0 bases and J dropped 0 bases, with 12 bases sitting between them. Germline CDR1 and CDR2: GTSNPN and SVGIG (reference sequence). The CDR3 sequence is 16 residues long. CDR3 amino acids: CAWSVRWAFSYNEQFF. DNA for the CDR3: TGTGCCTGGAGTGTAAGATGGGCTTTCTCCTACAATGAGCAGTTCTTC. Complete variable domain (other parts from reference TRBV30 and TRBJ2-1): SQTIHQWPATLVQPVGSPLSLECTVEGTSNPNLYWYRQAAGRGLQLLFYSVGIGQISSEVPQNLSASRPQDRQFILSSKKLLLSDSGFYLCAWSVRWAFSYNEQFFGPGTRLTVL.

This clonotype has more than one count but fewer than ten. The chain employs TRBV30 and TRBJ1-4, with TRBD1 identical over 7 bases. CDR1 is GTSNPN, CDR2 SVGIG, per germline (reference sequence). This CDR3 has 15 residues. V dropped 3 bases and J dropped 10; count of bases not matched to a gene: 14. CDR3 nucleotide sequence: TGTGCCTGGAGGGCGCCGACAGGGCGGAGTGTAAAACTGTTTTTT. This encodes CAWRAPTGRSVKLFF.

This sequence joins TRBV29-1 and TRBJ1-2; D is unresolved. The germline V gene has CDR1 SQVTM and CDR2 ANQGSEA. Deletions cut 5 bases from V and 13 bases from J, with 17 bases between. This CDR3 comprises 11 residues. The CDR3 region is CSVTANYGSTF. CDR3 nucleotides: TGCAGCGTTACAGCTAACTATGGCAGCACCTTC.

Regarding this clonotype: No conserved phenylalanine or tryptophan is present at the end of the CDR3, so a read error is the likely explanation. V is TRBV6-2 or TRBV6-3 and J is TRBJ1-1; D possibly corresponds to TRBD1 (6 bases). CDR1 and CDR2 from the germline V gene are MNHEY and SVGEGT. Trimming took off 7 bases at V and 11 bases at J, with 23 bases between the two ends. The CDR3 has 14 residues. The CDR3 nucleotides read TGTGCCAGCACCATGGGGGCAGCTACGGCGCGGGCTTTCATT. As protein: CASTMGAATARAFI.